Presented here are 8 T cell receptor beta chains from one specimen sequenced in a study of T cells in Graves' hyperthyroidism and ophthalmopathy (dated by TCRdb to between 2017 and 2020). The receptor library was made with multiplex PCR. The instrument given in TCRdb is Illumina HiSeq 2000. The TCR beta CDR3 regions were amplified from the RNA transcripts. A first-round RT-PCR of the TCR CDR3 used the HTBI primer set with the Qiagen OneStep RT-PCR kit. In-frame beta chains were kept once TCRdb had trimmed the public reads at Q25 with fastp and called clones with MiXCR. Each CDR3 protein gets just one entry, which takes the most common genes and DNA from the rows behind it. The sample data list fewer than 500,000 distinct CDR3 sequences, and about 14% of these were observed just once. Around 20% of the sample lies in the top ten. Sample: blood. These receptor sequences come from a woman aged 25 to 39 with Graves' ophthalmopathy.

The chain recombines TRBV20-1 with TRBJ2-5; D is uncertain. Germline V gives CDR1 DFQATT, CDR2 SNEGSKA (reference sequence). The CDR3 is 12 amino acids. Trimming removed 3 bases from V and 4 bases from J, with 9 bases in between. The CDR3 sequence: CSASLSGETQYF. The CDR3 region has the DNA TGCAGTGCTAGTCTAAGTGGAGAGACCCAGTACTTC.

Turning to this clonotype: Since a much larger clone is just one base distant, this may be a read error. The chain recombines TRBV7-2 with TRBJ2-2; D gene ambiguous. CDR1 and CDR2 (germline): SGHTA, FQGNSA. The CDR3 spans 14 residues. The CDR3 sequence: CASIRSANTVELFF. Here the CDR3 DNA reads TGTGCCAGCATCCGCAGCGCGAACACCGTGGAGCTGTTTTTT.

V usage is TRBV12-3 or TRBV12-4 and J usage is TRBJ2-3; a possible D gene is TRBD2 (7 bases). This CDR3 has 14 residues. V gave up 5 bases and J gave up 7 bases, with 16 bases separating them. CDR3 DNA sequence: TGTGCCAGCAGTATAGGGGGGGGGCTCAATACGCAGTATTTT. Its translation: CASSIGGGLNTQYF.

This clonotype was observed at least ten times. The chain joins TRBV20-1 to TRBJ2-5; 7 bases line up with TRBD1. Germline V gene lookup returns CDR1 DFQATT and CDR2 SNEGSKA (reference sequence). The CDR3 covers 15 residues. J gave up 1 base and V 1 base, and 6 bases lay outside the gene matches. The CDR3 reads CSARVVGTVQETQYF. The DNA of the CDR3 is TGCAGTGCTAGAGTCGTAGGGACAGTCCAAGAGACCCAGTACTTC.

This clonotype was observed a handful of times. The chain is built from TRBV7-8 and TRBJ1-2; TRBD1 matches 11 bases. Germline V gene data show CDR1 as SGHVS and CDR2 as FQNEAQ. The CDR3 runs 16 residues. V dropped 5 bases and J dropped 4; count of bases not matched to a gene: 9. For the CDR3, the DNA is TGTGCCAGCAGCCAGACCGGGACAGGGGGTTCCTATGGCTACACCTTC. Its translation: CASSQTGTGGSYGYTF.

This clonotype was seen at least ten times. The rearrangement uses TRBV20-1 and TRBJ2-5; the match to TRBD2 covers 8 bases. Germline CDR1 DFQATT, CDR2 SNEGSKA (reference sequence). The trim removed 1 base at V and 5 bases at J, leaving 9 bases unmatched. There are 15 residues in the CDR3. Written as DNA, the CDR3 is TGCAGTGCTAGAGTGCCAGCGGGGGATCTTGAGACCCAGTACTTC. This translates into CSARVPAGDLETQYF.

The chain couples TRBV6-2 or TRBV6-3 to TRBJ2-2, with 11 bases fitting TRBD2. From germline, CDR1 is MNHEY and CDR2 SVGEGT. V lost 5 bases, J lost 6 bases, and 5 bases stayed unmatched. This CDR3 region has 15 residues. This chain's CDR3 is CASSNLLAGAGELFF. The CDR3 region has the DNA TGTGCCAGCAGTAACCTACTAGCGGGGGCCGGGGAGCTGTTTTTT.

This clonotype showed up just a few times. This sequence may be a read error, since a much larger clone differs from it by one base. The V and J genes are TRBV11-2 and TRBJ1-2, with 9 nucleotides matching TRBD1. The V and J ends lost 4 bases and 6 bases, in that order; junction bases with no gene match: 12. The CDR3 is 16 amino acids. Germline V CDR1 and CDR2: SGHAT, FQNNGV. The CDR3 spells CASSSLAGTGNHGYTF. The CDR3 DNA is TGTGCCAGCAGCTCCCTCGCCGGGACAGGGAACCATGGCTACACCTTC.